This T cell receptor beta chain appears in the sequencing data of a study of T cell repertoires in cytomegalovirus infection. In the study overall: In the study, CMV epitopes included recently identified HLA-C-restricted and well-studied HLA-B-restricted ones. It can be stated that public TCR beta signatures indicated CMV infection as well as a matching HLA type.

TCRdb used MiXCR to reprocess the reads, holding one entry per CDR3 protein. Here the sample spans a few hundred thousand distinct CDR3 sequences, 25% to 35% being singletons. Whole-study findings and limits: Predominance within the ex vivo response was attributable to HLA-C-restricted CMV-specific TCR beta clonotypes.

CDR1 is LNHDA and CDR2 is SQIVND in the germline V gene (reference sequence). The CDR3 has 17 residues. Losses at the gene ends were 6 bases for V and 6 bases for J; bases not matched to a gene: 14. As concerns this clonotype: Its specificity is not known.

The chain carries TRBV19 and TRBJ1-5; 10 bases are shared with TRBD1. Source: cultured PBMCs, taken from culture after CMV antigen stimulation. The TCR originated in a human donor in good health (CMV status not recorded). Some clones in this sample may be carry-over from other donors' samples. The CDR3 nucleotides are TGTGCCAGTAGCCGTATAGCTGGGACAGGGGTAAGTCAGCCCCAGCATTTT. The encoded protein is CASSRIAGTGVSQPQHF.